The T cell receptor (beta chain) described here comes from a study of cytomegalovirus exposure and HLA in healthy donors. Points from the study as a whole: Donor immune exposure was known only as CMV serostatus.

Primers included in the PCR were 60 Vbeta and 13 Jbeta primers. The assay was immunoSEQ multiplex PCR, and TCRdb's table has in-frame clones only and misses some. The profile shows around 110,000 clones, roughly four fifths of them singletons. The germline gives CDR1 SGHRS, CDR2 YFSETQ. Trimming cost V 7 bases and J 6 bases; bases outside gene matches: 8. The length of the CDR3 is 13 residues. The donors gave bone marrow, and they were healthy. Regarding this clone: No antigen is known for it.

This chain links TRBV5-1 with TRBJ2-3; 7 nucleotides align to TRBD2. The sample taken for sequencing was PBMCs. The TCR comes from a woman aged 18 to 35 in good health and CMV-seronegative. CDR3: CASSETSRDTQYF. In nucleotides, the CDR3 is TGCGCCAGCTCCGAGACTAGCCGGGATACGCAGTATTTT. Full variable domain (remainder filled in from reference TRBV5-1 and TRBJ2-3): KAGVTQTPRYLIKTRGQQVTLSCSPISGHRSVSWYQQTPGQGLQFLFEYFSETQRNKGNFPGRFSGRQFSNSRSEMNVSTLELGDSALYLCASSETSRDTQYFGPGTRLTVL.